Each of the 5 T cell receptor beta chains below was sequenced from the same sample in a study of blood T cell repertoires in COVID-19. Sequenced by immunoSEQ multiplex PCR; TCRdb stores in-frame clones only, minus some. The sample lists some 72,000 clones, roughly 80% occurring once. The sequenced sample was peripheral blood. The origin of the receptors is a man between 45 and 60 years old with COVID-19, enrolled during active disease.

The chain has TRBV6-5 and TRBJ1-1; 7 positions agree with TRBD1. In germline, CDR1 is MNHEY, CDR2 SVGAGI. CDR3 length equals 13 residues. V lost 11 bases and J lost 3; bases outside the gene matches: 9. CDR3 nucleotides: TGTGCCGGAAGGAGGGGGCCGGACACTGAAGCTTTCTTT. As protein: CAGRRGPDTEAFF.

This chain joins TRBV7-3 and TRBJ1-3; D possibly corresponds to TRBD1 (5 bases). V dropped 1 base and J dropped 8 bases, with 12 bases sitting between them. CDR1 is SGHTA, CDR2 FQGTGA, per germline. This CDR3 comprises 14 residues. This chain's CDR3 is CASSLMGGRDTIYF. Written as DNA, the CDR3 is TGTGCCAGCAGCTTAATGGGGGGGAGAGACACCATATATTTT.

This clone has only one observation. The chain is built from TRBV2 and TRBJ1-5; maybe TRBD1 (6 bases). The CDR3 is 15 residues long. Looked up from germline, CDR1 is SNHLY and CDR2 is FYNNEI. Trimming removed 7 bases at V and 1 base at J, with 14 bases between. The CDR3 DNA reads as TGTGCCAGCAACCCGGACAGCCTGAGCAATCAGCCCCAGCATTTT. Translated, it gives CASNPDSLSNQPQHF.

This clone has a single count. The chain employs TRBV9 and TRBJ1-1; D is unresolved. Germline assignment: CDR1 SGDLS and CDR2 YYNGEE. Trimming took 0 bases from V and 2 from J, leaving 11 bases between them. The CDR3 loop spans 15 amino acids. CDR3: CASSVGSGLNTEAFF. For the CDR3, the DNA is TGTGCCAGCAGCGTAGGGTCAGGACTAAACACTGAAGCTTTCTTT. Based on the CDR3 plus reference TRBV9 and TRBJ1-1, the full variable domain is DSGVTQTPKHLITATGQRVTLRCSPRSGDLSVYWYQQSLDQGLQFLIQYYNGEERAKGNILERFSAQQFPDLHSELNLSSLELGDSALYFCASSVGSGLNTEAFFGQGTRLTVV.

The chain recombines TRBV5-1 with TRBJ2-3; D perhaps matches TRBD1 (6 bases). Looked up from germline, CDR1 is SGHRS and CDR2 is YFSETQ. With 1 base removed from V and 2 bases from J, the gap between germline ends came to 8 bases. This CDR3 contains 14 residues. The CDR3 nucleotides are TGCGCCAGCAGCTTGACAGGGTACACAGATACGCAGTATTTT. Translated, it gives CASSLTGYTDTQYF.